The 26 T cell receptor beta chains reported below all come from one sample, sequenced in a study of shared clonotypes between healthy human individuals. Profiling relied on immunoSEQ multiplex PCR, and the TCRdb table lists in-frame clones only, not all of them. The repertoire holds around 690,000 clones, with roughly 88% as singletons. The sample taken for sequencing was memory CD8+ T cells from PBMCs. The subset here: CD45RO+ cells pooled with CCR7-negative TemRA cells. The receptors stem from a young man in good health. Some clones in this sample may be carry-over from other donors' samples.

The rearrangement links TRBV10-2 to TRBJ1-1; 10 bases fit TRBD1. V trimming: 10 bases; J trimming: 6 bases; junction bases outside the gene matches: 8. The CDR3 totals 13 residues. Germline CDR1 and CDR2: WSHSY and SAAADI. This CDR3 is CATAGQGVPEAFF. CDR3 nucleotide sequence: TGCGCCACCGCAGGACAGGGGGTCCCTGAAGCTTTCTTT.

This sequence joins TRBV5-4 and TRBJ2-7; 8 bases are shared with TRBD2. The CDR3 length is 15 residues. CDR1 SGHNT and CDR2 YYREEE come from the germline V gene (reference sequence). J lost 0 bases, V lost 4 bases, and 6 bases had no gene match. Here the CDR3 reads CASSLSGKSSYEQYF. CDR3 in DNA: TGTGCCAGCAGCCTTAGCGGGAAGAGCTCCTACGAGCAGTACTTC.

CDR3 residues: CASSHRPEREQYF. The CDR3 DNA reads as TGCGCCAGCAGCCACCGGCCAGAACGCGAGCAGTACTTC. The chain recombines TRBV4-1 with TRBJ2-7; D is unclear. Germline V CDR1 and CDR2: MGHRA, YSYEKL. This CDR3 comprises 13 residues. Trimming took off 3 bases at V and 6 bases at J, with 12 bases between the two ends.

The rearrangement links TRBV10-3 to TRBJ2-1; TRBD1 matches 7 bases. Germline V gene sequence: CDR1 ENHRY, CDR2 SYGVKD. This CDR3 spans 14 amino acids. V was clipped by 3 bases and J by 6 bases; unmatched bases: 5. CDR3 nucleotides: TGTGCCATCAGTGAAGGGGGCTCGGCCAATGAGCAGTTCTTC. Its translation is CAISEGGSANEQFF.

To note about this clone: The same CDR3 also results from other DNA sequences found in this sample. The chain combines TRBV5-6 with TRBJ1-5; D gene ambiguous. Trimming removed 0 bases at V and 5 bases at J, with 3 bases between. CDR1 is SGHDT and CDR2 is YYEEEE in the germline V gene. The CDR3 loop spans 12 amino acids. CDR3 amino acids: CASSLGDQPQHF. The CDR3 nucleotides read TGTGCCAGCAGCTTGGGGGATCAGCCCCAGCATTTT.

V and J are TRBV6-5 and TRBJ1-2; D possibly corresponds to TRBD1 (5 bases). V lost 2 bases and J 4 bases, leaving 11 bases between the germline ends. Germline CDR1 is MNHEY and CDR2 is SVGAGI. This CDR3 has 14 residues. CDR3 in DNA: TGTGCCAGCAGTTACCTACCAGGGAGCTATGGCTACACCTTC. Translating it yields CASSYLPGSYGYTF.

Concerning this clone: Other nucleotide sequences from this sample produce the same CDR3. The chain combines TRBV19 with TRBJ1-1, with 10 bases aligning to TRBD1. CDR1 and CDR2 from the germline V gene are LNHDA and SQIVND (reference sequence). CDR3 size: 13 residues. With V trimmed by 6 bases and J by 5 bases, 3 bases remained unmatched. CDR3 sequence: CASSMDRGTEAFF. CDR3 in DNA: TGTGCCAGTAGCATGGACAGGGGGACTGAAGCTTTCTTT.

The chain combines TRBV9 with TRBJ2-1; D unclear. Trimming left V 3 bases short and J 5 bases short, with 9 bases between. The CDR3 consists of 13 residues. The germline V gene has CDR1 SGDLS and CDR2 YYNGEE. The CDR3 reads CASSGRRNNEQFF. CDR3 coding DNA: TGTGCCAGCAGCGGCCGTCGTAACAATGAGCAGTTCTTC.

The chain links TRBV28 to TRBJ2-7, with D perhaps matching TRBD1 (6 bases). In germline, CDR1 is MDHEN, CDR2 SYDVKM. Trimming shortened V by 6 bases and J by 2 bases, and 11 bases separated the two germline ends. The CDR3 loop spans 13 amino acids. Written as DNA, the CDR3 is TGTGCCAGCAGCTCGGACAGTCCCTACGAGCAGTACTTC. Protein: CASSSDSPYEQYF.

The chain links TRBV6-6 to TRBJ1-1, with 7 positions matching TRBD1. This CDR3 is built from 13 residues. CDR1 and CDR2 from the germline V gene are MNHNY and SVGAGI (reference sequence). Trimming removed 5 bases from V and 0 bases from J; junction bases left unmatched: 0. The DNA of the CDR3 is TGTGCCAGCAGTCAGGGGGTGAACACTGAAGCTTTCTTT. Protein sequence: CASSQGVNTEAFF.

The chain joins TRBV5-4 to TRBJ2-5, with D perhaps TRBD1 (5 bases). CDR1 is SGHNT, CDR2 YYREEE, per germline (reference sequence). The CDR3 has 15 amino acids. V lost 4 bases, J lost 0 bases, and 13 bases lay in between. CDR3 protein: CASSPGQANQETQYF. DNA for the CDR3: TGTGCCAGCAGCCCCGGACAAGCCAACCAAGAGACCCAGTACTTC.

Here the CDR3 reads CASSLGTSGRWGYEQYF. The DNA for the CDR3 is TGTGCCAGCTCCTTAGGTACTAGCGGGAGGTGGGGTTACGAGCAGTACTTC. The chain employs TRBV27 and TRBJ2-7; TRBD2 aligns across 12 bases. Germline CDR1 and CDR2: MNHEY and SMNVEV (reference sequence). With 8 bases clipped from V and 4 bases from J, the junction kept 15 bases outside the gene matches. This CDR3 is built from 17 residues.

The V and J genes are TRBV9 and TRBJ2-1; 16 bases are a match to TRBD2. Germline CDR1 and CDR2: SGDLS and YYNGEE. The CDR3 length is 18 residues. V lost 3 bases to trimming and J lost 9 bases; unmatched junction nucleotides: 12. DNA of the CDR3: TGTGCCAGCAGCGGACCCGGGACTAGCGGGAGGGATTGGATTGAGCAGTTCTTC. The encoded protein is CASSGPGTSGRDWIEQFF.

V and J are TRBV9 and TRBJ2-5; D is perhaps TRBD2 (7 bases). Germline CDR1 reads SGDLS; CDR2 reads YYNGEE. There are 15 residues in the CDR3. Trimming removed 4 bases from V and 5 bases from J, with 18 bases in between. The CDR3 nucleotides are TGTGCCAGCAGCTTCGGGGGGCGAATCCACGAGACCCAGTACTTC. This gives the protein CASSFGGRIHETQYF.

V and J are TRBV7-9 and TRBJ2-7; D may be TRBD1 (5 bases). The CDR3 sequence is 16 residues long. Germline V gives CDR1 SEHNR, CDR2 FQNEAQ (reference sequence). The V gene lost 3 bases and the J gene lost 0 bases, with 15 bases spanning the gap. The CDR3 region is CASSFEGAVYSYEQYF. CDR3 sequence (DNA): TGTGCCAGCAGCTTTGAAGGGGCCGTGTACTCCTACGAGCAGTACTTC.

The chain recombines TRBV11-1 with TRBJ2-2, with 14 bases that match TRBD2. V gave up 7 bases and J gave up 4 bases; unmatched junction bases: 11. CDR3 size: 18 residues. CDR1 and CDR2 from the germline V gene are SGHAT and FQDESV (reference sequence). The CDR3 loop reads CASNNYGTSGSVTGELFF. CDR3 coding DNA: TGTGCCAGCAACAATTACGGGACTAGCGGGAGTGTCACCGGGGAGCTGTTTTTT.

This chain links TRBV27 with TRBJ1-1; the match to TRBD1 covers 8 bases. Germline CDR1 and CDR2: MNHEY and SMNVEV (reference sequence). J was trimmed by 5 bases and V by 1 base; bases with no gene match: 15. The CDR3 runs 18 residues. The CDR3 protein is CASSLFGIIGQGCTEAFF. The DNA for the CDR3 is TGTGCCAGCAGTTTATTTGGAATAATAGGACAGGGTTGTACTGAAGCTTTCTTT.

The CDR3 coding sequence is TGTGCCAGCAGCCCGGGGACTAGCGGCACCTACAATGAGCAGTTCTTC. Its translation is CASSPGTSGTYNEQFF. The chain recombines TRBV7-9 with TRBJ2-1; 11 nucleotides align to TRBD2. CDR1 and CDR2 from the germline V gene are SEHNR and FQNEAQ (reference sequence). The CDR3 covers 16 residues. The J segment lost 2 bases and the V segment lost 5 bases, leaving 5 bases of the junction unmatched.

The chain carries TRBV7-3 and TRBJ2-3, with 9 bases matching TRBD2. The CDR3 is 16 amino acids. The V and J ends lost 5 bases and 6 bases, in that order; junction bases with no gene match: 12. The germline gives CDR1 SGHTA, CDR2 FQGTGA. In DNA form, the CDR3 reads TGTGCCAGCAGCGCAGGACTAGCGCGGGGAGGGGATACGCAGTATTTT. It encodes CASSAGLARGGDTQYF.

A note on this clone: Given a much more abundant clone one base away, this may be a read error. Other DNA sequences in the sample encode the same CDR3. The CDR3: CASSSPRNEQFF. For the CDR3, the DNA is TGTGCCAGCAGCTCCCCCAGAAATGAGCAGTTCTTC. The chain employs TRBV9 and TRBJ2-1; D is unclear. The CDR3 extends over 12 amino acids. Germline-derived CDR1 and CDR2 are SGDLS and YYNGEE. The germline V and J ends were trimmed by 4 bases and 7 bases, with 9 bases remaining between them.

The V and J genes are TRBV27 and TRBJ2-1; perhaps D is TRBD1 or TRBD2 (5 bases each). The germline V and J ends were trimmed by 2 bases and 7 bases, with 12 bases remaining between them. Germline V CDR1 and CDR2: MNHEY, SMNVEV (reference sequence). There are 14 residues in the CDR3. The CDR3: CASSLRDPLNEQFF. Here the CDR3 DNA reads TGTGCCAGCAGTTTACGGGACCCTTTGAATGAGCAGTTCTTC.

This chain links TRBV19 with TRBJ2-7; 7 bases are shared with TRBD1. The CDR3 has 14 residues. Trimming took 2 bases from V and 2 from J; bases not matched to a gene: 3. Looked up from germline, CDR1 is LNHDA and CDR2 is SQIVND (reference sequence). CDR3 DNA sequence: TGTGCCAGTAGTATAAGACAGGGAACCTACGAGCAGTACTTC. It encodes CASSIRQGTYEQYF.

V is TRBV7-9 and J is TRBJ2-5; D possibly corresponds to TRBD2 (5 bases). Matching the DNA end better, TRBJ2-7 makes the J call doubtful. Germline V lookup: CDR1 SEHNR, CDR2 FQNEAQ (reference sequence). The CDR3 spans 12 residues. CDR3 sequence: CASSPRGYEQYF. CDR3 coding DNA: TGTGCCAGCAGCCCCCGGGGCTACGAGCAGTACTTC.

V is TRBV7-3 and J is TRBJ2-1; a weak D match, TRBD2 (6 bases). CDR3 size: 16 residues. Deletions cut 4 bases from V and 5 bases from J, with 18 bases between. The V gene's germline CDR1 is SGHTA and CDR2 FQGTGA. The CDR3: CASSYLRDSAHNEQFF. The CDR3 coding sequence is TGTGCCAGCAGCTACCTCCGGGACTCAGCCCACAATGAGCAGTTCTTC.

This clone has a handful of counts. This sequence joins TRBV12-5 and TRBJ1-1; D is unresolved. Germline-derived CDR1 and CDR2 are LGHNT and FRNRAP. Trimming shortened V by 3 bases and J by 0 bases, and 5 bases separated the two germline ends. The CDR3 is 13 residues long. The CDR3 loop reads CASGFSVNTEAFF. The CDR3, as DNA: TGTGCTAGTGGTTTCTCCGTGAACACTGAAGCTTTCTTT.

V usage is TRBV7-9 and J usage is TRBJ2-2; perhaps D is TRBD1 or TRBD2 (6 bases each). Germline V gene sequence: CDR1 SEHNR, CDR2 FQNEAQ (reference sequence). This CDR3 has 16 amino acids. Deletions cut 5 bases from V and 5 bases from J, with 18 bases between. The DNA for the CDR3 is TGTGCCAGCAGCCTAGAATCGGGGGCAGGTACCGGGGAGCTGTTTTTT. It codes for CASSLESGAGTGELFF.